The 13 T cell receptor beta chains below come from one sample, sequenced in a study of cytomegalovirus exposure and HLA in healthy donors. 13 Jbeta primers and 60 Vbeta primers were used for the PCR. Sequencing was performed with immunoSEQ multiplex PCR; in TCRdb, only in-frame clones are kept and a portion is missing. The table shows 95,000 to 110,000 clones, with approximately 79% occurring only once. Material: PBMCs. The receptors originated from a woman in her 40s in good health and CMV-seropositive.

This chain joins TRBV18 and TRBJ2-1; D gene ambiguous. Trimming took off 3 bases at V and 9 bases at J, with 9 bases between the two ends. CDR3 length: 12 amino acids. Germline values: CDR1 KGHSH, CDR2 LQKENI. The CDR3 here is CASSPAPGEQFF. In DNA form, the CDR3 reads TGTGCCAGCTCACCCGCGCCCGGTGAGCAGTTCTTC. The full variable domain, rest sourced from reference TRBV18 and TRBJ2-1, is NAGVMQNPRHLVRRRGQEARLRCSPMKGHSHVYWYRQLPEEGLKFMVYLQKENIIDESGMPKERFSAEFPKEGPSILRIQQVVRGDSAAYFCASSPAPGEQFFGPGTRLTVL.

V usage is TRBV9 and J usage is TRBJ2-2, with 7 bases that match TRBD2. The V segment lost 4 bases and the J segment 1 base; nucleotides outside the gene matches: 4. Germline CDR1 SGDLS, CDR2 YYNGEE. CDR3 length: 15 residues. As DNA, the CDR3 is TGTGCCAGCAGCCCAAGCGGGGAGAACACCGGGGAGCTGTTTTTT. This gives the protein CASSPSGENTGELFF.

V and J are TRBV2 and TRBJ2-2; TRBD2 might be the D (6 bases). Trimming left V 6 bases short and J 5 bases short, with 19 bases between. The CDR3 extends over 16 amino acids. Germline lookup yields CDR1 SNHLY and CDR2 FYNNEI. The CDR3 protein is CASSLMGRRETGELFF. As DNA, the CDR3 is TGTGCCAGCAGCCTCATGGGACGGAGGGAAACCGGGGAGCTGTTTTTT.

V gene TRBV6-1 combines with J gene TRBJ1-1, with D possibly TRBD1 on 6 matching bases. CDR1 and CDR2 (germline): MNHNS, SASEGT. The CDR3 extends over 14 amino acids. V lost 6 bases to trimming and J lost 2 bases, with 13 bases between them. In DNA, the CDR3 is TGTGCCAGCAGCCAGGGGCCAGTCAACACTGAAGCTTTCTTT. This translates into CASSQGPVNTEAFF.

CDR3 in amino acids: CASSQRVWGASGANVLTF. The CDR3 DNA reads as TGTGCCAGCAGCCAAAGAGTTTGGGGAGCTTCTGGGGCCAACGTCCTGACTTTC. This sequence joins TRBV14 and TRBJ2-6; a possible D gene is TRBD2 (5 bases). The V and J ends lost 2 bases and 1 base respectively, with 15 bases between them. This CDR3 is 18 amino acids long. Per the germline V gene, CDR1 is SGHDN and CDR2 is FVKESK.

This clone was observed a handful of times. V usage is TRBV19 and J usage is TRBJ1-6; tentative D call: TRBD1 (6 bases). The V end was cut by 3 bases, the J end by 16 bases, with 19 bases between. CDR3 length equals 14 residues. From germline, CDR1 is LNHDA and CDR2 SQIVND (reference sequence). The CDR3 sequence: CASSIGEGTRSLHF. Here the CDR3 DNA reads TGTGCCAGTAGTATCGGCGAGGGGACAAGGTCTCTCCACTTT.

This chain uses TRBV20-1 with TRBJ1-2; the D is unclear. This CDR3 is built from 11 residues. Germline CDR1 is DFQATT and CDR2 is SNEGSKA (reference sequence). V was pared by 2 bases and J by 8 bases, with 9 bases between. CDR3: CSARQRQGYTF. CDR3 sequence (DNA): TGCAGTGCTAGACAGCGCCAGGGCTACACCTTC.

The chain carries TRBV10-3 and TRBJ2-2; a possible D gene is TRBD1 (6 bases). Trimming removed 10 bases at V and 0 bases at J, with 9 bases between. The CDR3 length is 13 residues. Germline V lookup: CDR1 ENHRY, CDR2 SYGVKD. This CDR3 is CATGHTNTGELFF. The CDR3 DNA is TGTGCCACGGGACACACGAACACCGGGGAGCTGTTTTTT.

V gene TRBV25-1 combines with J gene TRBJ1-2; TRBD1 matches at 9 bases. This CDR3 is built from 16 residues. V dropped 1 base and J dropped 5; count of bases not matched to a gene: 8. CDR1 and CDR2 (germline): MGHDK, SYGVNS. The CDR3 loop reads CASSEWGTGSGYGYTF. The CDR3 nucleotides read TGTGCCAGCAGTGAATGGGGGACAGGGTCTGGATATGGCTACACCTTC.

The chain is built from TRBV2 and TRBJ2-1; TRBD2 matches 7 bases. After removal of 5 bases from V and 0 bases from J, the junction contained 7 bases not matched to a gene. CDR3 length equals 16 residues. Per the germline V gene, CDR1 is SNHLY and CDR2 is FYNNEI. The CDR3: CASSTMTSLSYNEQFF. DNA for the CDR3: TGTGCCAGCAGTACTATGACTAGCCTCTCCTACAATGAGCAGTTCTTC.

This chain joins TRBV6-6 and TRBJ2-3; 8 nucleotides line up with TRBD2. Per germline, CDR1 MNHNY and CDR2 SVGAGI (reference sequence). CDR3 length: 14 amino acids. The ends lost 6 bases at V and 6 bases at J; junction bases unmatched: 8. The CDR3 loop reads CASSPRGGADTQYF. CDR3 coding DNA: TGTGCCAGCAGCCCCCGGGGGGGGGCGGATACGCAGTATTTT.

This clone was found a few times. The chain joins TRBV5-1 to TRBJ1-1, with TRBD1 as a possible D gene (6 bases). The CDR3 sequence is 15 residues long. V lost 4 bases to trimming and J lost 3 bases, with 16 bases between them. Per the germline V gene, CDR1 is SGHRS and CDR2 is YFSETQ. The CDR3 nucleotides read TGCGCCAGCAGCCTGAGCCAGTCAGGGGACACTGAAGCTTTCTTT. As protein: CASSLSQSGDTEAFF.

This chain connects TRBV9 to TRBJ2-5, with TRBD2 identical over 8 bases. From germline, CDR1 is SGDLS and CDR2 YYNGEE. CDR3 length: 18 amino acids. With V trimmed by 4 bases and J by 1 base, 15 bases remained unmatched. The CDR3 reads CASSRSARGAIGQETQYF. The CDR3 DNA sequence: TGTGCCAGCAGCCGCTCGGCGCGGGGGGCAATAGGCCAAGAGACCCAGTACTTC.